Sequencing of this TCR beta chain was carried out in a study of cytomegalovirus exposure and HLA in healthy donors. Study-wide findings and caveats: Researchers reported in a later analysis that common viral pathogens appeared linked to several top clusters. Many donors shared some public TCRs, even though most TCR sequences were rare.

Germline assignment: CDR1 SEHNR and CDR2 FQNEAQ (reference sequence). V was pared by 6 bases and J by 0 bases, with 12 bases between. The CDR3 is made up of 16 amino acids. This clone was seen a handful of times. Its target is unknown. The PCR made use of 60 Vbeta and 13 Jbeta primers. Sequencing was performed with immunoSEQ multiplex PCR; in TCRdb, only in-frame clones are kept and a portion is missing. The sample shows some 200,000 clones, approximately 78% of them seen only once. Input material: PBMCs. This chain links TRBV7-9 with TRBJ1-6; D gene ambiguous. The source is a woman aged 50 to 65 in good health and CMV-seropositive. The CDR3 nucleotides are TGTGCCAGCAGTCTCAACGAGGACTCCTATAATTCACCCCTCCACTTT. Its translation: CASSLNEDSYNSPLHF.